This T cell receptor (beta chain) was captured by sequencing in a study of blood T cells in healthy people across ages. Whole-study results and caveats: Measured against age, TCR beta diversity per million T cells decreased in a roughly linear manner.

Sample-barcoded 5' priming and a J-beta primer mix drove a second PCR of 7 to 11 cycles. Unique molecular identifiers of 12 random nucleotides labeled each cDNA. TCRdb processed the 5' RACE reads anew with MiXCR; each CDR3 protein has one entry. The table includes roughly 800,000 distinct CDR3 sequences, 58% detected once. A word on this clonotype: Its specificity is unknown.

This CDR3 comprises 13 residues. The germline V gene encodes CDR1 KGHDR and CDR2 SFDVKD. Caucasian, healthy and from Russia, the donors were aged between about 6 and 100. Every sample yielded at least 7 million isolated PBMCs. The sequencing input was blood. This TCR came from a man aged 25-45 years in good health. V and J are TRBV24-1 and TRBJ2-7; TRBD2 matches 9 bases. Matching the DNA end better, TRBJ2-5 makes the J call doubtful. The CDR3 DNA follows: TGTGCCACCAGTGATAGCGGGAGGGAGACCCAGTACTTC. It is translated as CATSDSGRETQYF.